The next 4 T cell receptor beta chains were all read from a single sample in a study of Ad26.COV2.S vaccination and SARS-CoV-2 variants. Here immunoSEQ multiplex PCR was the method, and the copy in TCRdb shows in-frame clones only, minus some. The table shows roughly 400,000 clones, with roughly 90% occurring only once. Treatment given: 15 to 20 received Ad26.COV2.S at low or high dose, single or two shots; about five received placebo; per-sample allocation not given. The samples date from day 63 after the first vaccine or placebo injection. The source was peripheral blood, collected in a trial of Ad26.COV2.S vaccine versus placebo. These receptors were obtained from a person aged 18 to 65 who received the Ad26.COV2.S COVID-19 vaccine or a placebo.

V usage is TRBV5-1 and J usage is TRBJ2-7; D gene unclear. Deletions cut 2 bases from V and 4 bases from J, with 10 bases between. The CDR3 has 13 residues. Germline V gene data show CDR1 as SGHRS and CDR2 as YFSETQ. The CDR3 sequence is CASSFFDLYEQYF. CDR3 bases: TGCGCCAGCAGCTTTTTCGATCTTTACGAGCAGTACTTC.

This chain uses TRBV6-4 with TRBJ2-1, with D uncertain. The germline gives CDR1 MRHNA, CDR2 SNTAGT. V was shortened by 3 bases and J by 6 bases, with 6 bases between the two germline ends. The CDR3 is 12 residues long. CDR3 region: CASSETPNEQFF. CDR3 nucleotides: TGTGCCAGCAGTGAGACGCCCAATGAGCAGTTCTTC.

This rearrangement joins TRBV2 to TRBJ1-6, with 8 bases fitting TRBD1. Unmatched junction bases numbered 7, after V lost 6 bases and J lost 9 bases. The CDR3 extends over 14 amino acids. The germline CDR1 and CDR2 sequences are SNHLY and FYNNEI. The DNA of the CDR3 is TGTGCCAGCAGCTTCGACAGGGGCCCTTCACCCCTCCACTTT. Protein: CASSFDRGPSPLHF.

The gene calls are TRBV7-2 and TRBJ2-5; D might be TRBD2 (5 bases). This CDR3 is built from 13 residues. The V gene lost 3 bases and the J gene lost 2 bases, with 7 bases spanning the gap. CDR1 SGHTA and CDR2 FQGNSA come from the germline V gene. CDR3 region: CASSFERQETQYF. As DNA, the CDR3 is TGTGCCAGCAGCTTCGAGCGGCAAGAGACCCAGTACTTC.